One and the same sample provided the 32 T cell receptor beta chains below, sequenced in a study of PD-1 blockade in classical Hodgkin lymphoma. Each patient's relapse followed autologous stem cell transplantation, and brentuximab vedotin exposure varied. TCRdb's copy holds only in-frame clones and misses some; the assay was immunoSEQ multiplex PCR. The sample lists 20,000 to 30,000 clones; 65% to 90% were seen once. Sequenced here: peripheral blood mononuclear cells (PBMCs), sampled at baseline. The receptors were gathered from a human donor with classical Hodgkin lymphoma.

The chain couples TRBV19 to TRBJ1-2, with 7 bases matching TRBD1. CDR1 and CDR2 from the germline V gene are LNHDA and SQIVND (reference sequence). CDR3 length equals 12 residues. The ends lost 5 bases at V and 8 bases at J; junction bases unmatched: 5. The CDR3 sequence: CASSGAGGGYTF. CDR3 in DNA: TGTGCCAGTAGTGGGGCAGGGGGAGGCTACACCTTC.

J is TRBJ1-1 and V is TRBV9; 7 positions match TRBD1. Germline-derived CDR1 and CDR2 are SGDLS and YYNGEE. This CDR3 is built from 15 residues. Germline trimming cut 0 bases from V and 10 bases from J; bases unmatched to any gene: 12. CDR3 bases: TGTGCCAGCAGCGTAGGAGGCTCACAGGGGACCGCAGCTTTCTTT. This codes for CASSVGGSQGTAAFF. Filled out from reference TRBV9 and TRBJ1-1, the complete variable domain reads DSGVTQTPKHLITATGQRVTLRCSPRSGDLSVYWYQQSLDQGLQFLIQYYNGEERAKGNILERFSAQQFPDLHSELNLSSLELGDSALYFCASSVGGSQGTAAFFGQGTRLTVV.

This clone was observed a few times. The chain is built from TRBV5-1 and TRBJ2-1; no clear D. The CDR3 spans 14 residues. CDR1 SGHRS and CDR2 YFSETQ come from the germline V gene. Trimming took 0 bases from V and 4 from J, leaving 8 bases between them. The CDR3 region is CASSLESAYNEQFF. The CDR3 DNA reads TGCGCCAGCAGCTTGGAGTCAGCGTACAATGAGCAGTTCTTC.

J is TRBJ1-2 and V is TRBV5-6; 7 bases fit TRBD1. V lost 3 bases, J lost 0 bases, and 5 bases stayed unmatched. This CDR3 region has 15 residues. CDR1 and CDR2 from the germline V gene are SGHDT and YYEEEE. The CDR3 loop is CASSWGQLANYGYTF. The CDR3 DNA is TGTGCCAGCAGCTGGGGACAGTTAGCTAACTATGGCTACACCTTC.

The chain couples TRBV5-1 to TRBJ1-1; TRBD1 agrees at 9 bases. With V trimmed by 4 bases and J by 7 bases, 2 bases remained unmatched. Germline loops: CDR1 SGHRS, CDR2 YFSETQ. CDR3 length: 12 amino acids. CDR3 DNA: TGCGCCAGCAGCGAGGGACAGGGTGAAGCTTTCTTT. Translating gives CASSEGQGEAFF.

The V gene is TRBV7-9, the J gene TRBJ2-7, with TRBD1 matching over 8 bases. The CDR3 sequence is 13 residues long. J lost 3 bases, V lost 8 bases, and 6 bases had no gene match. The germline V gene has CDR1 SEHNR and CDR2 FQNEAQ (reference sequence). The CDR3 here is CASGSRGLYEQYF. CDR3 nucleotide sequence: TGTGCCAGCGGATCCAGGGGGCTCTACGAGCAGTACTTC.

CDR3 in DNA: TGCGCCAGCAGCATGGGACTAGCGGGGTCCGATACGCAGTATTTT. This sequence encodes CASSMGLAGSDTQYF. The chain is built from TRBV5-1 and TRBJ2-3, with 13 bases aligning to TRBD2. Losses at the gene ends were 4 bases for V and 6 bases for J; bases not matched to a gene: 5. This CDR3 has 15 amino acids. Looked up from germline, CDR1 is SGHRS and CDR2 is YFSETQ.

The rearrangement joins TRBV14 to TRBJ1-1; D is unclear. The CDR3 covers 15 residues. V lost 0 bases and J lost 2, with 10 bases in between. CDR1 and CDR2 from the germline V gene are SGHDN and FVKESK. The CDR3 DNA is TGTGCCAGCAGCCAAGATATAAGAATAAACACTGAAGCTTTCTTT. It specifies CASSQDIRINTEAFF.

This clone was recorded once. This chain uses TRBV12-5 with TRBJ1-3; 7 bases are a match to TRBD1. There are 18 residues in the CDR3. The germline V gene has CDR1 LGHNT and CDR2 FRNRAP. J gave up 0 bases and V 0 bases, and 8 bases lay outside the gene matches. The CDR3 nucleotides are TGTGCTAGTGGTTTGGTCGGTACAGGGGTCAACTCTGGAAACACCATATATTTT. Its protein product is CASGLVGTGVNSGNTIYF. The full variable domain, rest sourced from reference TRBV12-5 and TRBJ1-3, is DARVTQTPRHKVTEMGQEVTMRCQPILGHNTVFWYRQTMMQGLELLAYFRNRAPLDDSGMPKDRFSAEMPDATLATLKIQPSEPRDSAVYFCASGLVGTGVNSGNTIYFGEGSWLTVV.

This clone occurred a few times. The rearrangement joins TRBV7-9 to TRBJ1-5, with D uncertain. CDR1 and CDR2 (germline): SEHNR, FQNEAQ (reference sequence). The CDR3 has 13 amino acids. The V and J ends lost 1 base and 10 bases respectively, with 11 bases between them. Here the CDR3 DNA reads TGTGCCAGCAGCTTAGGGACCGCCGCCCCCCAGCATTTT. This gives the protein CASSLGTAAPQHF.

The rearrangement uses TRBV4-2 and TRBJ2-3; D is possibly TRBD2 (7 bases). Trimming stripped 4 bases from V and 3 bases from J, with 23 bases between. CDR3 size: 18 residues. Germline V CDR1 and CDR2: LGHNA, YNFKEQ. Written as DNA, the CDR3 is TGTGCCAGCAGCCCGCGGGCCTCCGGCGGGGGCACAACAGATACGCAGTATTTT. This gives the protein CASSPRASGGGTTDTQYF.

The chain uses TRBV6-5 and TRBJ2-5, with a weak D call TRBD1 (5 bases). V was trimmed by 4 bases and J by 7 bases, leaving 13 bases between them. Germline CDR1 and CDR2: MNHEY and SVGAGI. The CDR3 sequence is 13 residues long. The CDR3 nucleotides are TGTGCCAGCAGTTTTGGCAGGGAAGGGACCCAGTACTTC. Its translation is CASSFGREGTQYF.

This sequence joins TRBV4-1 and TRBJ2-1, with TRBD2 identical over 10 bases. The CDR3 is 15 residues long. CDR1 is MGHRA, CDR2 YSYEKL, per germline. V shed 5 bases and J 5 bases; nucleotides not matched to a gene: 6. The CDR3 region has the DNA TGCGCCAGCAGCACACTAGCGGGGAGTAACAATGAGCAGTTCTTC. Translated, it gives CASSTLAGSNNEQFF.

V gene TRBV5-1 combines with J gene TRBJ1-1; TRBD1 agrees at 11 bases. The CDR3 has 16 residues. The ends lost 4 bases at V and 4 bases at J; junction bases unmatched: 9. Germline loops: CDR1 SGHRS, CDR2 YFSETQ. The CDR3 coding sequence is TGCGCCAGCAGCGCCGGACAGGGGGCGAGTTCCACTGAAGCTTTCTTT. Protein product: CASSAGQGASSTEAFF.

The chain is built from TRBV6-6 and TRBJ2-3; tentatively, D is TRBD2 (6 bases). The germline V and J ends were trimmed by 4 bases and 1 base, with 9 bases remaining between them. Germline CDR1 and CDR2: MNHNY and SVGAGI (reference sequence). The length of the CDR3 is 14 residues. This CDR3 reads CASSFGGGTDTQYF. In DNA, the CDR3 is TGTGCCAGCAGTTTTGGCGGGGGCACAGATACGCAGTATTTT.

This rearrangement joins TRBV29-1 to TRBJ2-7; 7 nucleotides match TRBD2. The V and J ends lost 7 bases and 4 bases, in that order; junction bases with no gene match: 4. Germline lookup yields CDR1 SQVTM and CDR2 ANQGSEA. There are 11 residues in the CDR3. The chain's CDR3 is CSAGGGYEQYF. DNA of the CDR3: TGCAGCGCGGGCGGGGGTTACGAGCAGTACTTC.

The gene calls are TRBV5-6 and TRBJ2-1; 7 bases match TRBD1. Trimming took 4 bases from V and 0 from J; bases not matched to a gene: 7. CDR1 and CDR2 from the germline V gene are SGHDT and YYEEEE. The CDR3 extends over 16 amino acids. The CDR3 DNA sequence: TGTGCCAGCAGCCGGAGAACAGGGGTCTCCTACAATGAGCAGTTCTTC. It codes for CASSRRTGVSYNEQFF. Variable domain in full (rest from reference TRBV5-6 and TRBJ2-1): DAGVTQSPTHLIKTRGQQVTLRCSPKSGHDTVSWYQQALGQGPQFIFQYYEEEERQRGNFPDRFSGHQFPNYSSELNVNALLLGDSALYLCASSRRTGVSYNEQFFGPGTRLTVL.

In its sample, this clone was seen once. V is TRBV6-1 and J is TRBJ2-7, with 8 bases that match TRBD1. The CDR3 totals 16 residues. After removal of 2 bases from V and 5 bases from J, the junction contained 11 bases not matched to a gene. CDR1 MNHNS and CDR2 SASEGT come from the germline V gene. The CDR3 coding sequence is TGTGCCAGCAGTGAATCAGGACAGGGCCTACTCAACGAGCAGTACTTC. This encodes CASSESGQGLLNEQYF.

The CDR3 sequence: CASSLLQDWNTGELFF. The CDR3 DNA sequence: TGCGCCAGCAGCTTGCTCCAGGACTGGAACACCGGGGAGCTGTTTTTT. This chain links TRBV5-1 with TRBJ2-2; possibly TRBD2 for D (5 bases). Germline V lookup: CDR1 SGHRS, CDR2 YFSETQ. The CDR3 sequence is 16 residues long. The V gene lost 1 base and the J gene lost 1 base, with 11 bases spanning the gap.

The chain carries TRBV14 and TRBJ2-1; 9 bases agree with TRBD2. The CDR3 is 15 amino acids. J gave up 7 bases and V 0 bases, and 4 bases lay outside the gene matches. Germline CDR1 and CDR2: SGHDN and FVKESK. Here the CDR3 DNA reads TGTGCCAGCAGCCAAGATCTAGCGGGATTAAATGAGCAGTTCTTC. It specifies CASSQDLAGLNEQFF.

The gene calls are TRBV10-3 and TRBJ1-2; D ambiguous. V dropped 4 bases and J dropped 0 bases, with 18 bases sitting between them. This CDR3 has 17 amino acids. The germline gives CDR1 ENHRY, CDR2 SYGVKD. As DNA, the CDR3 is TGTGCCATCAGTGGGGTAGAAGATGACGGAGCTAACTATGGCTACACCTTC. Amino acids: CAISGVEDDGANYGYTF.

The CDR3 region is CASSKWGSSYNEQFF. The DNA of the CDR3 is TGTGCCAGCAGCAAATGGGGTAGCTCCTACAATGAGCAGTTCTTC. V gene TRBV7-9 combines with J gene TRBJ2-1; no clear D gene. Trimming removed 5 bases at V and 0 bases at J, with 11 bases between. Germline V gene lookup returns CDR1 SEHNR and CDR2 FQNEAQ (reference sequence). This CDR3 comprises 15 residues.

The chain combines TRBV27 with TRBJ2-6; D is uncertain. The germline V gene encodes CDR1 MNHEY and CDR2 SMNVEV (reference sequence). The CDR3 sequence is 16 residues long. The V end was cut by 0 bases, the J end by 0 bases, with 6 bases between. The CDR3 DNA reads as TGTGCCAGCAGTTTATCAGGGAACTCTGGGGCCAACGTCCTGACTTTC. Its protein is CASSLSGNSGANVLTF.

The genes are TRBV7-8 and TRBJ2-7, with TRBD2 as a possible D gene (6 bases). The V and J ends lost 0 bases and 4 bases respectively, with 16 bases between them. Germline V CDR1 and CDR2: SGHVS, FQNEAQ. The CDR3 has 16 residues. Written as DNA, the CDR3 is TGTGCCAGCAGCTTAGCGGTTCCGGGGGTCTTATACGAGCAGTACTTC. Protein: CASSLAVPGVLYEQYF.

The V and J genes are TRBV6-4 and TRBJ2-7; 11 bases align to TRBD2. The CDR3 loop spans 13 amino acids. V was clipped by 7 bases and J by 7 bases; unmatched bases: 6. CDR1 is MRHNA and CDR2 is SNTAGT in the germline V gene. The CDR3 loop is CASIAGGPWEQYF. CDR3 DNA sequence: TGTGCCAGCATAGCGGGGGGGCCGTGGGAGCAGTACTTC.

The chain recombines TRBV5-1 with TRBJ1-1; D uncertain. The length of the CDR3 is 14 residues. Trimming left V 4 bases short and J 6 bases short, with 16 bases between. Germline CDR1 SGHRS, CDR2 YFSETQ. CDR3 region: CASSLDWELAEAFF. The CDR3 DNA sequence: TGCGCCAGCAGCCTTGACTGGGAGTTGGCTGAAGCTTTCTTT.

This rearrangement joins TRBV7-3 to TRBJ2-1, with 9 positions matching TRBD1. Per germline, CDR1 SGHTA and CDR2 FQGTGA. V was pared by 5 bases and J by 6 bases, with 11 bases of the junction left unmatched. The CDR3 is 16 residues long. The CDR3 region has the DNA TGTGCCAGCAGCCCGGCTCCGGGACAGGGCTCCAATGAGCAGTTCTTC. This encodes CASSPAPGQGSNEQFF.

The chain is built from TRBV9 and TRBJ2-7; D might be TRBD2 (5 bases). CDR1 and CDR2 from the germline V gene are SGDLS and YYNGEE. This CDR3 has 15 amino acids. V lost 0 bases to trimming and J lost 2 bases, with 12 bases between them. The CDR3 spells CASSVDAGVPYEQYF. In DNA, the CDR3 is TGTGCCAGCAGCGTAGACGCCGGGGTCCCCTACGAGCAGTACTTC.

The chain couples TRBV5-5 to TRBJ2-1; D gene unclear. Germline CDR1 and CDR2: SGHKS and YYEKEE (reference sequence). The CDR3 covers 16 residues. V was pared by 1 base and J by 0 bases, with 11 bases between. The CDR3: CASSLFEVTSYNEQFF. DNA for the CDR3: TGTGCCAGCAGCTTGTTCGAGGTTACCTCCTACAATGAGCAGTTCTTC.

This chain links TRBV5-1 with TRBJ1-3; the D is unclear. This CDR3 comprises 14 residues. Trimming removed 4 bases from V and 0 bases from J, with 8 bases in between. CDR1 and CDR2 from the germline V gene are SGHRS and YFSETQ. CDR3 nucleotides: TGCGCCAGCAGCGCCGATGGCTCTGGAAACACCATATATTTT. This gives the protein CASSADGSGNTIYF.

The chain is built from TRBV6-6 and TRBJ1-5, with 7 bases identical to TRBD1. The V segment lost 6 bases and the J segment 8 bases; nucleotides outside the gene matches: 10. Per germline, CDR1 MNHNY and CDR2 SVGAGI (reference sequence). The CDR3 contains 14 residues. This CDR3 reads CASSTSGGWEPQHF. As DNA, the CDR3 is TGTGCCAGCAGCACTTCAGGGGGTTGGGAGCCCCAGCATTTT.

This clone was picked up one time. This rearrangement joins TRBV7-9 to TRBJ2-5; TRBD2 agrees at 8 bases. Trimming removed 6 bases from V and 1 base from J; junction bases left unmatched: 7. In germline, CDR1 is SEHNR, CDR2 FQNEAQ (reference sequence). The CDR3 consists of 15 residues. CDR3 amino acids: CASSAVAGGQETQYF. CDR3 nucleotides: TGTGCCAGCAGTGCAGTGGCGGGGGGCCAAGAGACCCAGTACTTC.